This TCR beta chain was found in a study of early T cells in non-severe SARS-CoV-2 infection. Study in general: RNA in bulk from unsorted whole blood was sequenced, and chains were unpaired.

Between the trimmed V and J ends, which lost 8 bases and 2 bases, there was a span of 16 bases. The CDR3 loop spans 15 amino acids. Germline V gene sequence: CDR1 LNHDA, CDR2 SQIVND (reference sequence). Separate cDNA molecules each had unique molecular identifiers attached to them. TCRdb re-called the 5' RACE reads with MiXCR, one entry per CDR3 protein. The table records some 57,000 distinct CDR3 sequences, around 12% of them present only once. This clonotype occurred a few times. The antigen remains undetermined. Points from the study as a whole: In VDJdb matching, anti-spike CD8 responses were favored while private and CD4 specificities went missing.

Sample: whole blood. The origin of this receptor is an adult who was a healthcare worker with PCR-confirmed SARS-CoV-2 infection or an uninfected control (not recorded which). The rearrangement links TRBV19 to TRBJ2-1; D not certain. The CDR3 protein is CASSIDTNPYNEQFF. CDR3 nucleotides: TGTGCCAGTTCGATTGATACTAACCCCTACAATGAGCAGTTCTTC.